This T cell receptor (beta chain) was found in a study of CD8 T cells in ankylosing spondylitis. Study results and limitations: Earlier literature documents some of the motif variants in reactive arthritis synovial fluid and blood. Reportedly, matched ankylosing spondylitis synovial fluid was significantly enriched for disease-linked clones.

By quantitative 5'-RACE with molecular barcodes, the TCR beta libraries were made. TCRdb reanalysed the 5' RACE reads using MiXCR and keeps one entry per CDR3 protein. The sample includes about 220,000 distinct CDR3 sequences, around 25% of them seen just once. This clonotype was seen at least ten times. Antigen: not known. Germline CDR1 is DFQATT and CDR2 is SNEGSKA (reference sequence). Trimming shortened V by 3 bases and J by 15 bases, and 25 bases separated the two germline ends. CDR3 length: 14 amino acids. The sequenced sample consisted of blood, either unsorted or a sorted T cell fraction (not recorded which). V usage is TRBV20-1 and J usage is TRBJ2-3; maybe TRBD1 (5 bases). The sequence was collected from a male donor with ankylosing spondylitis or in good health (not recorded which). The DNA of the CDR3 is TGCAGTGCTAGCGTGACAGCAAGCCGAGGATCGGTTTATTTT. Its translation: CSASVTASRGSVYF.